The 20 T cell receptor beta chains reported below all come from one sample, sequenced in a study of Ad26.COV2.S vaccination and SARS-CoV-2 variants. TCRdb's table, derived via immunoSEQ multiplex PCR, lists solely in-frame clones and lacks some. The profile shows fewer than 900,000 clones, more than 80% of them singletons. Treatment given: 19 received Ad26.COV2.S at low or high dose, single or two shots; several received placebo; per-sample allocation not given. At day 63 after the first vaccine or placebo injection, samples were drawn. The sequencing here drew on peripheral blood, taken in a trial of Ad26.COV2.S vaccine versus placebo. These receptors came from a person between 18 and 65 years old who received the Ad26.COV2.S COVID-19 vaccine or a placebo.

This clone showed up just once. The chain carries TRBV4-2 and TRBJ1-2; D possibly corresponds to TRBD1 (5 bases). The CDR3 spans 16 residues. The V end was cut by 0 bases, the J end by 4 bases, with 15 bases between. Germline values: CDR1 LGHNA, CDR2 YNFKEQ. The CDR3 here is CASSQDKGRGIYGYTF. Here the CDR3 DNA reads TGTGCCAGCAGCCAAGATAAAGGGAGGGGAATCTATGGCTACACCTTC.

The sample holds one count of this clone. V gene TRBV19 combines with J gene TRBJ2-5; no clear D gene. Germline V gives CDR1 LNHDA, CDR2 SQIVND (reference sequence). The CDR3 consists of 13 residues. The V end lost 3 bases, the J end lost 5 bases, and 10 bases lay between the germline ends. The CDR3 DNA reads as TGTGCCAGTAGTATTTCTTATCGGGAGACCCAGTACTTC. Translating it yields CASSISYRETQYF.

V and J are TRBV7-2 and TRBJ1-1; a weak D match, TRBD1 (6 bases). Germline V gives CDR1 SGHTA, CDR2 FQGNSA. The CDR3 totals 14 residues. Trimming removed 6 bases from V and 4 bases from J, with 15 bases in between. Here the CDR3 DNA reads TGTGCCAGCAGTTACAGGGACCTTCCCACTGAAGCTTTCTTT. The encoded protein is CASSYRDLPTEAFF.

The V call is TRBV10-2, the J call TRBJ2-1; D may be TRBD2 (5 bases). CDR3 length: 13 residues. The germline V gene encodes CDR1 WSHSY and CDR2 SAAADI. Trimming took off 2 bases at V and 8 bases at J, with 10 bases between the two ends. CDR3 DNA sequence: TGCGCCAGCAGTGAGAATACTAGGGATGAGCAGTTCTTC. Its translation is CASSENTRDEQFF.

The V and J genes are TRBV5-6 and TRBJ1-2; TRBD1 agrees at 8 bases. Germline values: CDR1 SGHDT, CDR2 YYEEEE. The CDR3 has 14 residues. V lost 1 base, J lost 2 bases, and 1 base stayed unmatched. CDR3 nucleotide sequence: TGTGCCAGCAGCTTGCAGGGGGCGAACTATGGCTACACCTTC. It specifies CASSLQGANYGYTF.

The chain joins TRBV18 to TRBJ1-2; D is undetermined. The V and J ends lost 0 bases and 8 bases respectively, with 7 bases between them. Germline V gene sequence: CDR1 KGHSH, CDR2 LQKENI. The CDR3 spans 12 residues. The CDR3 here is CASSPPMGGYTF. The CDR3 region has the DNA TGTGCCAGCTCACCACCGATGGGGGGCTACACCTTC.

This chain uses TRBV30 with TRBJ2-7; D gene ambiguous. V was cut by 0 bases and J by 4 bases, with 4 bases left in between. The CDR3 extends over 11 amino acids. Germline V CDR1 and CDR2: GTSNPN, SVGIG (reference sequence). The CDR3 reads CAWSVLYEQYF. Written as DNA, the CDR3 is TGTGCCTGGAGTGTCCTATACGAGCAGTACTTC.

CDR3 DNA sequence: TGCGCCAGCAGCTTGTTTTCCTACAATGAGCAGTTCTTC. Amino acid sequence: CASSLFSYNEQFF. This chain links TRBV5-1 with TRBJ2-1; no definite D call. This CDR3 is built from 13 residues. V was shortened by 1 base and J by 1 base, with 3 bases between the two germline ends. Germline assignment: CDR1 SGHRS and CDR2 YFSETQ.

V is TRBV10-2 and J is TRBJ1-2, with D perhaps matching TRBD1 (6 bases). Trimming pared 4 bases from V and 4 bases from J, leaving 16 bases between. The CDR3 has 15 residues. Germline lookup yields CDR1 WSHSY and CDR2 SAAADI. The CDR3 DNA reads as TGCGCCAGCAGTGGCTCCAAGGCAGGGGTCTATGGCTACACCTTC. It yields the protein CASSGSKAGVYGYTF.

The genes are TRBV18 and TRBJ2-1; 7 bases are a match to TRBD2. CDR1 and CDR2 from the germline V gene are KGHSH and LQKENI. The CDR3 covers 14 residues. V lost 3 bases and J lost 4; bases outside the gene matches: 3. CDR3 sequence (DNA): TGTGCCAGCTCACCTCCTAGCGGATACAATGAGCAGTTCTTC. Its protein is CASSPPSGYNEQFF.

The chain has TRBV14 and TRBJ1-3; 7 bases map to TRBD1. Unmatched junction bases numbered 2, after V lost 4 bases and J lost 2 bases. CDR1 and CDR2 (germline): SGHDN, FVKESK. The CDR3 runs to 14 residues. The CDR3 region has the DNA TGTGCCAGCAGCCCTCAGGGGGCTGGAAACACCATATATTTT. Encoded protein: CASSPQGAGNTIYF.

The chain recombines TRBV10-3 with TRBJ1-1; D remains unclear. Germline V gives CDR1 ENHRY, CDR2 SYGVKD. The CDR3 consists of 13 residues. Trimming took 10 bases from V and 1 from J, leaving 13 bases between them. For the CDR3, the DNA is TGTGCCACTATGATAGGCCCGAACACTGAAGCTTTCTTT. Amino acid sequence: CATMIGPNTEAFF.

The chain links TRBV6-2 or TRBV6-3 to TRBJ2-7; unclear D gene. V lost 0 bases, J lost 0 bases, and 9 bases lay in between. In germline, CDR1 is MNHEY, CDR2 SVGEGT. The CDR3 is 15 residues long. The CDR3 DNA sequence: TGTGCCAGCAGTTACTCGGTCCCAAGCTCCTACGAGCAGTACTTC. Translated: CASSYSVPSSYEQYF.

V gene TRBV5-1 combines with J gene TRBJ2-1; 8 nucleotides match TRBD1. CDR3 size: 17 residues. Trimming took 4 bases from V and 5 from J; bases not matched to a gene: 14. The germline gives CDR1 SGHRS, CDR2 YFSETQ. Here the CDR3 reads CASSRGPTGAGDNEQFF. CDR3 sequence (DNA): TGCGCCAGCAGCCGGGGGCCGACAGGGGCAGGAGACAATGAGCAGTTCTTC.

V is TRBV5-1 and J is TRBJ2-3, with unresolved D. Germline V gene sequence: CDR1 SGHRS, CDR2 YFSETQ. CDR3 length: 13 residues. V lost 2 bases to trimming and J lost 5 bases, with 9 bases between them. The CDR3 loop reads CASSLIMEDTQYF. The CDR3 coding sequence is TGCGCCAGCAGCTTAATCATGGAAGATACGCAGTATTTT.

The genes are TRBV7-2 and TRBJ2-5, with 8 bases matching TRBD2. The V segment lost 5 bases and the J segment 1 base; nucleotides outside the gene matches: 9. CDR1 and CDR2 (germline): SGHTA, FQGNSA. CDR3 length: 16 residues. CDR3 nucleotide sequence: TGTGCCAGCAGCGCCGGAACTAGCGGTTTCCAAGAGACCCAGTACTTC. Its protein product is CASSAGTSGFQETQYF.

The CDR3 nucleotides are TGTGCCATCAGTGAGGCCGGGACAGGGTTCCCCCGTGATACGCAGTATTTT. This sequence encodes CAISEAGTGFPRDTQYF. The chain carries TRBV10-3 and TRBJ2-3; 9 bases map to TRBD1. The V gene's germline CDR1 is ENHRY and CDR2 SYGVKD. This CDR3 contains 17 residues. After removal of 2 bases from V and 6 bases from J, the junction contained 12 bases not matched to a gene.

The chain joins TRBV18 to TRBJ2-3, with 9 bases fitting TRBD2. The CDR3 is 16 amino acids. V dropped 3 bases and J dropped 8; count of bases not matched to a gene: 12. Germline V gives CDR1 KGHSH, CDR2 LQKENI. The CDR3 is CASSPVTTAGGGTQYF. As DNA, the CDR3 is TGTGCCAGCTCACCCGTCACAACGGCGGGAGGGGGTACGCAGTATTTT.

The chain combines TRBV24-1 with TRBJ2-5; 8 positions match TRBD2. Trimming at V came to 7 bases and at J to 4 bases, leaving 7 bases not matched to a gene. The V gene's germline CDR1 is KGHDR and CDR2 SFDVKD. The CDR3 has 14 residues. CDR3 protein: CATSPRGGLETQYF. Written as DNA, the CDR3 is TGTGCCACCAGCCCCCGGGGGGGTTTAGAGACCCAGTACTTC.

This chain connects TRBV6-6 to TRBJ2-7; 9 nucleotides line up with TRBD1. Germline V gives CDR1 MNHNY, CDR2 SVGAGI (reference sequence). V was pared by 4 bases and J by 5 bases, with 9 bases of the junction left unmatched. This CDR3 region has 15 residues. The DNA of the CDR3 is TGTGCCAGCAGTTGGGGGGGGACAGGGATCCACGAGCAGTACTTC. Protein product: CASSWGGTGIHEQYF.